Listed below are T cell receptor beta chains from one sample, sequenced in a study of T cells in Graves' hyperthyroidism and ophthalmopathy. A single record per CDR3 protein comes from TCRdb applying MiXCR to the multiplex PCR reads. The table records 560,000 or so distinct CDR3 sequences, less than 20% of them present only once. The sequencing input was blood. These receptors were taken from a man aged 35-49 years with Graves' ophthalmopathy. CDR3s leave out the opening cysteine and the closing phenylalanine or tryptophan. Size values are once, few and many counts, or a class for expanded clones, and some rows have none.

>TRBJ2-7|many|TRBV20-1
SAKGTSGNYEQY
>TRBJ1-5|few|TRBV12-3/TRBV12-4
ASSSDLYSNQPQH
>TRBJ2-7|.|TRBV20-1
SARAGVNYEQY
>TRBJ2-3|.|TRBV29-1
SVLRDALARTDTQY
>TRBJ1-2|.|TRBV20-1
SASGTSGGSHYGYT
>TRBJ2-3|.|TRBV6-2/TRBV6-3
ASTDSYYTQY
>TRBJ2-2|.|TRBV30
AWSDTGRWDTGELF
>TRBJ2-7|many|TRBV7-6
ASSLRDDTSYEQY
>TRBJ1-1|.|TRBV6-1
ASRGTGWTEAF
>TRBJ2-5|once|TRBV20-1
SARLLAGLYETQY
>TRBJ2-2|.|TRBV19
ASSSVTGGRANTGELF
>TRBJ1-5|.|TRBV30
AWGEGWDQPQH
>TRBJ1-5|.|TRBV27
ASSLALNQPQH
>TRBJ1-4|few|TRBV13
ASSLRGTTNEKLF
>TRBJ2-7|few|TRBV2
ASSDLSYEQY
>TRBJ2-3|many|TRBV5-1
ASSLSGKSGSDTQY
>TRBJ2-2|few|TRBV6-1
ASSQGATNTGELF
>TRBJ2-5|many|TRBV11-2
ASSPGTGGRETQY
>TRBJ2-3|many|TRBV5-6
ASSLRTSHTDTQY
>TRBJ2-5|few|TRBV18
ASSPPSSTRGETQY
>TRBJ2-3|few|TRBV20-1
SATRLAGAKDTQY
>TRBJ1-2|.|TRBV6-5
ASSYSSREANYGYT
>TRBJ2-1|.|TRBV9
ASSEHLNEQF
>TRBJ2-7|many|TRBV10-3
ATSPGTGTYEQY
>TRBJ2-1|.|TRBV27
ASSYPPAYNEQF
>TRBJ1-2|.|TRBV4-2
ASSQAGGLNYGYT
>TRBJ1-5|many|TRBV30
AWSPAQYQPQH
>TRBJ2-5|.|TRBV7-9
ASSLKKANQETQY
>TRBJ1-3|few|TRBV10-3
AIRSDSGNTIY
>TRBJ2-1|few|TRBV3-1
ASSQERLGSSYNEQF
>TRBJ2-1|few|TRBV12-3/TRBV12-4
ASSQPGLAVNEQF
>TRBJ1-5|.|TRBV19
ASSIERTAQH